This TCR beta chain derives from a study of sequential checkpoint blockade in melanoma (dated by TCRdb to about 2019). Study-level background: Patients were assigned by 1:1 randomization to either first-line nivolumab followed by ipilimumab (arm A) or ipilimumab followed by nivolumab (arm B). Maintenance nivolumab came after each of the two trial sequences.

What the work shows at the level of the full study, not this receptor alone: Larger, independent patient cohorts are needed to validate the response-prediction model that combines TCR metrics and mutation burden.

As regards this clone: Its antigen is not yet known. No base qualities exist here, and no much larger clone lies one base off it.

The immunoSEQ Assay was used to immunosequence TCRbeta CDR3 regions from genomic DNA. Prior to high-throughput sequencing, genomic DNA was amplified by bias-controlled multiplex PCR. The study's own analysis went as follows. To quantify the absolute abundance of each unique TCRbeta CDR3 region, the sequences were collapsed and filtered. Clonality, defined as 1 minus Pielou's evenness, was calculated using only productive rearrangements. A previously published method was used to identify clones whose frequencies were significantly greater in on-treatment samples than in baseline samples. The table comes from immuneACCESS by way of TCRdb, which keeps in-frame sequences with V and J called. Part of the clones is missing from these tables; in studies checked, under half for an unresolved V gene and the rest for unknown reasons. V and J calls and clone size are those listed in that table; D and trimming were worked out from the DNA. For this sample there are more than 8,000 clones; roughly 70% appear just once. The ten largest account for 20% to 30% of the sample.

This sample's treatment or condition label indicates: randomized to nivolumab then ipilimumab (arm A) or the reverse (arm B). Prior DNA-damaging chemotherapy had not been received by any trial patient. On a FACS Aria II flow cytometer, live CD3+CD8+ cells that were negative for CD19 and CD56 were sorted from thawed PBMCs. CheckMate 064, a randomized, open-label phase II trial of sequential checkpoint blockade, was the source of the samples, all of which came from patients with melanoma. Leukapheresis was used to collect peripheral blood mononuclear cells, which were then purified with Ficoll-Paque and frozen in human serum with roughly 10% DMSO. Right after sorting, the blood CD3+CD8+ cells were verified to be >95% pure, and DNA extraction followed. This TCR was recovered from a human donor with melanoma. The starting material was CD8+ T cells sorted from blood (inferred from file names), obtained from a patient given nivolumab and ipilimumab in sequence.

The DNA reads TGCGCCAGCAACATTTTTGACGGGGGGACCAATGAGCAGTTCTTC. This encodes CASNIFDGGTNEQFF. This chain is built from TRBV5-1 and TRBJ2-1, and TRBD2 matches 7 of the central bases. V and J are trimmed by 6 bases and 6 bases, and the gene matches miss 12 bases of the junction. Taken from the germline V gene, the CDR1 and CDR2 loops are SGHRS and YFSETQ. The CDR3 covers 15 residues, taking in both the cysteine and the phenylalanine. CDR3 DNA is the only sequence kept; it has 45 bases, read in frame from the first base.